The rows below give T cell receptor beta chains drawn from one sample of a study of human T cells and chemical hapten exposure. TCRdb itself ran the RACE reads through MiXCR, one entry per CDR3 protein. Among around 85,000 distinct CDR3 sequences listed, 10% to 15% were seen once. The sequencing here drew on whole blood, taken in connection with sensitization to the hapten diphenylcyclopropenone (DPC). Source of these receptors: a woman aged 50 to 60 with alopecia areata. Some clones in this sample may be carry-over from other donors' samples. CDR3s include the opening cysteine and the closing phenylalanine or tryptophan.

V gene	J gene	CDR3 protein
TRBV10-2	TRBJ1-1	CASSESTGNTEAFF
TRBV29-1	TRBJ1-1	CSGTPTGLLGTEAFF
TRBV12-5	TRBJ1-1	CASGTGLNTEAFF
TRBV3-1	TRBJ2-3	CASSARADADTQYF
TRBV10-1	TRBJ2-2	CASSRVRDSATGELFF
TRBV2	TRBJ2-7	CASSEALVGYEQYF
TRBV20-1	TRBJ2-3	CSASSLGTADDTQYF
TRBV5-6	TRBJ1-5	CASSLGTAEAQHF
TRBV29-1	TRBJ2-5	CSVEVRFGETQYF
TRBV6-9	TRBJ2-5	CASSYPRELETQYF
TRBV7-6	TRBJ1-6	CASSPTGNNSPLHF
TRBV3-1	TRBJ2-1	CASSTPLREGRNEQFF
TRBV2	TRBJ2-7	CASTTTSDTYEQYF
TRBV30	TRBJ2-5	CAWSAPGRGQGRQETQYF
TRBV28	TRBJ2-7	CASSLAATSYEQYF
TRBV7-9	TRBJ2-4	CASSDHPYIQYF
TRBV5-5	TRBJ2-7	CASSEQGSYEQYF
TRBV29-1	TRBJ1-1	CSGGLGGTEAFF
TRBV7-6	TRBJ2-1	CASSLGPRSSYNEQFF
TRBV29-1	TRBJ1-4	CSVLIQGGSEKLFF
TRBV20-1	TRBJ2-5	CSAPHREGLETQYF
TRBV6-5	TRBJ2-5	CASGRETQYF
TRBV20-1	TRBJ2-6	CSARARDSSIDANVLTF
TRBV7-9	TRBJ2-7	CASSLASRKESGRIYEQYF
TRBV12-3/TRBV12-4	TRBJ2-2	CASSFASPAGELFF
TRBV6-5	TRBJ2-1	CASSRALSGSYNEQFF
TRBV6-1	TRBJ2-3	CASRLHGAVGTDTQYF
TRBV7-2	TRBJ2-7	CASTNLRSGEQYF
TRBV28	TRBJ2-5	CASSLPGQLETQYF
TRBV7-2	TRBJ2-7	CASSLNFGLGEQYF
TRBV20-1	TRBJ1-1	CSARGGAVKNTEAFF
TRBV3-1	TRBJ1-1	CASSRYRDTNTEAFF
TRBV2	TRBJ2-1	CARGLAGGTYNEQFF
TRBV7-6	TRBJ1-1	CASSLEVRTEAFF
TRBV5-1	TRBJ2-2	CASSFVHLAGMNTGELFF
TRBV6-6	TRBJ1-1	CASSPRDRGETEAFF
TRBV27	TRBJ1-1	CASGIPGQPNTEAFF
TRBV5-1	TRBJ2-3	CASSAEGHGTQYF
TRBV6-6	TRBJ1-1	CASSRGGGAFF
TRBV18	TRBJ2-2	CASSNGRTGELFF
TRBV7-9	TRBJ2-2	CASSLAGLAGEGTGELFF
TRBV7-2	TRBJ2-3	CASSPGQGPDTQYF
TRBV29-1	TRBJ2-1	CSVTTSSSYNEQFF